This T cell receptor beta chain was sequenced in a study of control samples from healthy donors and cancer patients. The CDR3 spans 15 residues. CDR1 and CDR2 (germline): PRHDT, FYEKMQ (reference sequence). With 1 base clipped from V and 9 bases from J, the junction kept 8 bases outside the gene matches. This clone has just a few counts. Using immunoSEQ multiplex PCR, the repertoire was profiled, and TCRdb retains in-frame clones only, with some absent. This table holds 170,000 or so clones, 85% to 95% found once. The source of this sequence is a man aged 18-30 years in good health. Sequencing was performed on blood. The chain links TRBV13 to TRBJ2-1; 8 bases match TRBD2. CDR3 sequence reads: CASSLAGGNYGEQFF. CDR3 DNA: TGTGCCAGCAGCTTAGCGGGGGGGAACTACGGTGAGCAGTTCTTC.